A selection of T cell receptor beta chains follows, all from one sample in a study of blood T cell repertoires in COVID-19. Data came from immunoSEQ multiplex PCR; TCRdb stores just in-frame clones and leaves some out. The repertoire holds about 160,000 clones, with more than 85% as singletons. The sequencing sample was made of peripheral blood. The origin of the receptors is a woman aged 60-70 years with COVID-19, enrolled during active disease. Both conserved end residues are part of each CDR3. The order of the fields is J gene, CDR3 length, V gene, D gene, clone size, CDR3 protein, CDR3 DNA. D genes are given only for firm matches. Rows give clone size only sometimes, using once, few, many, or a class for an expanded clone.

>TRBJ2-7|15|TRBV18|TRBD1|.
CASSPGQGIVYEQYF
TGTGCCAGCTCACCCGGACAGGGAATAGTCTACGAGCAGTACTTC
>TRBJ1-1|14|TRBV16|.|.
CASSQSNPGAEAFF
TGTGCCAGCAGCCAATCCAACCCAGGCGCTGAAGCTTTCTTT
>TRBJ1-1|13|TRBV2|.|.
CASSEELNTEAFF
TGTGCCAGCAGTGAAGAGCTGAACACTGAAGCTTTCTTT
>TRBJ1-5|14|TRBV2|.|once
CASSGGNSNQPQHF
TGTGCCAGCAGTGGCGGCAATAGCAATCAGCCCCAGCATTTT
>TRBJ1-2|16|TRBV19|.|.
CASRREREGAHYGYTF
TGTGCCAGTAGAAGGGAAAGAGAGGGCGCTCACTATGGCTACACCTTC
>TRBJ1-5|15|TRBV6-5|.|.
CASSYLGRGNQPQHF
TGTGCCAGCAGTTACCTGGGGCGTGGCAATCAGCCCCAGCATTTT
>TRBJ2-3|14|TRBV6-2/TRBV6-3|TRBD2|.
CASRPSGGTDTQYF
TGTGCCAGCAGACCTAGCGGGGGAACAGATACGCAGTATTTT
>TRBJ1-1|12|TRBV30|.|.
CAWSPRASEAFF
TGTGCCTGGAGTCCCAGGGCTTCTGAAGCTTTCTTT
>TRBJ1-2|14|TRBV6-2/TRBV6-3|.|.
CASSYWQAQGGYTF
TGTGCCAGCAGTTACTGGCAGGCCCAGGGTGGCTACACCTTC
>TRBJ1-6|16|TRBV7-2|.|.
CASSPRVAREGSPLHF
TGTGCCAGCAGTCCAAGAGTAGCGAGGGAGGGTTCACCCCTCCACTTT
>TRBJ2-3|16|TRBV7-2|.|.
CASSPRDFFPTDTQYF
TGTGCCAGCAGCCCTCGGGACTTTTTTCCCACAGATACGCAGTATTTT
>TRBJ1-6|15|TRBV2|.|.
CASRLGDTYNSPLHF
TGTGCCAGCAGGCTGGGGGACACCTATAATTCACCCCTCCACTTT
>TRBJ1-2|15|TRBV15|.|few
CATSSTENNNYGYTF
TGTGCCACCAGCAGTACAGAAAACAATAACTATGGCTACACCTTC
>TRBJ2-5|16|TRBV6-1|TRBD1|.
CASSDGPTGSLKTQYF
TGTGCCAGCAGTGATGGCCCGACAGGGTCTTTAAAGACCCAGTACTTC
>TRBJ1-1|15|TRBV30|TRBD1|.
CAWSMTTGGETEAFF
TGTGCCTGGAGTATGACGACAGGGGGGGAAACTGAAGCTTTCTTT
>TRBJ2-7|15|TRBV7-9|TRBD1|.
CASSNPDRGTYEQYF
TGTGCCAGCAGCAATCCGGACAGGGGAACGTACGAGCAGTACTTC
>TRBJ1-4|14|TRBV9|.|.
CASSEGFGNEKLFF
TGTGCCAGCAGCGAGGGGTTTGGTAATGAAAAACTGTTTTTT
>TRBJ2-7|17|TRBV25-1|.|medium-sized
CASSESPGWEGAYEQYF
TGTGCCAGCAGTGAATCCCCCGGGTGGGAGGGGGCCTACGAGCAGTACTTC
>TRBJ2-4|14|TRBV19|.|.
CASNKQIAKNIQYF
TGTGCCAGTAATAAACAGATAGCCAAAAACATTCAGTACTTC
>TRBJ2-1|15|TRBV4-3|.|.
CASSQGAGHYNEQFF
TGCGCCAGCAGCCAAGGGGCAGGGCACTACAATGAGCAGTTCTTC
>TRBJ2-7|16|TRBV6-5|TRBD2|.
CASSYSPSGGAYEQYF
TGTGCCAGCAGTTACTCACCTAGCGGGGGGGCCTACGAGCAGTACTTC
>TRBJ1-1|13|TRBV9|TRBD1|once
CASEGQGNTEAFF
TGTGCCAGCGAGGGACAGGGGAACACTGAAGCTTTCTTT
>TRBJ2-5|13|TRBV7-3|.|.
CASSLSREETQYF
TGTGCCAGCAGCTTAAGTCGGGAAGAGACCCAGTACTTC
>TRBJ2-1|13|TRBV11-1|.|.
CASSLAWSNEQFF
TGTGCCAGCAGCTTAGCGTGGAGCAATGAGCAGTTCTTC
>TRBJ1-1|14|TRBV6-6|.|.
CASTKGQMNTEAFF
TGTGCCAGCACCAAAGGACAGATGAACACTGAAGCTTTCTTT
>TRBJ1-2|15|TRBV18|.|.
CASSPDSGDPSGYTF
TGTGCCAGCTCACCTGACTCGGGGGACCCGAGTGGCTACACCTTC
>TRBJ1-4|15|TRBV5-1|TRBD1|.
CASSSQGAHFEKLFF
TGCGCCAGCAGCTCACAGGGGGCGCATTTTGAAAAACTGTTTTTT
>TRBJ2-6|15|TRBV15|TRBD1|.
CATSRVEGAANVLTF
TGTGCCACCAGCAGAGTAGAGGGGGCGGCCAACGTCCTGACTTTC
>TRBJ1-2|13|TRBV24-1|.|.
CATSGRWDYGYTF
TGTGCCACCAGTGGGAGATGGGACTATGGCTACACCTTC
>TRBJ2-3|16|TRBV25-1|TRBD1|.
CASSEFRTGGSDTQYF
TGTGCCAGCAGTGAATTTAGGACAGGGGGATCAGATACGCAGTATTTT
>TRBJ1-6|13|TRBV19|.|.
CASSIGQVSPLHF
TGTGCCAGTAGTATAGGGCAAGTTTCTCCCCTCCACTTT
>TRBJ1-5|15|TRBV21-1|.|.
CASSKRLNSNQPQHF
TGTGCCAGCAGCAAACGACTTAATAGCAATCAGCCCCAGCATTTT
>TRBJ1-5|15|TRBV15|.|.
CATRIQGVSNQPQHF
TGTGCCACCAGAATTCAGGGTGTGAGCAATCAGCCCCAGCATTTT
>TRBJ2-1|14|TRBV10-3|TRBD1|.
CAIRSGQGDNEQFF
TGTGCCATCAGATCGGGACAGGGAGACAATGAGCAGTTCTTC
>TRBJ2-7|15|TRBV9|.|few
CASSAEGHPRYEQYF
TGTGCCAGCAGCGCAGAGGGACACCCTAGGTACGAGCAGTACTTC
>TRBJ1-1|18|TRBV6-2/TRBV6-3|.|.
CASSDYRSRWKVNTEAFF
TGTGCCAGCAGTGACTACAGGTCACGTTGGAAAGTGAACACTGAAGCTTTCTTT
>TRBJ2-1|15|TRBV7-3|.|.
CASSLLGGPGDEQFF
TGTGCCAGCAGCCTCCTCGGGGGGCCTGGGGATGAGCAGTTCTTC
>TRBJ1-3|12|TRBV12-3/TRBV12-4|.|.
CASSFKGNTIYF
TGTGCCAGCAGTTTTAAAGGAAACACCATATATTTT
>TRBJ1-6|14|TRBV27|.|.
CASSLSDSNSPLHF
TGTGCCAGCAGTTTATCGGACAGTAATTCACCCCTCCACTTT
>TRBJ1-1|13|TRBV19|.|once
CASELTVNTEAFF
TGTGCCAGTGAACTCACAGTGAACACTGAAGCTTTCTTT
>TRBJ2-1|14|TRBV5-6|.|.
CATNPGARWGEQFF
TGTGCCACCAACCCAGGGGCAAGATGGGGTGAGCAGTTCTTC
>TRBJ1-1|16|TRBV7-9|TRBD1|.
CASSLETGRMNTEAFF
TGTGCCAGCAGCTTAGAGACAGGGCGGATGAACACTGAAGCTTTCTTT
>TRBJ2-1|13|TRBV12-5|TRBD2|once
CASGLRGVGEQFF
TGTGCTAGTGGTTTACGGGGGGTAGGTGAGCAGTTCTTC
>TRBJ2-7|16|TRBV4-3|.|.
CASSQNAAERLRRQYF
TGCGCCAGCAGCCAAAATGCTGCGGAGCGCCTACGTCGGCAGTACTTC